The present T cell receptor beta chain was sequenced within a study of early T cells in non-severe SARS-CoV-2 infection. A remark on this clonotype: What it binds is unknown.

The study's findings and limits: Anti-spike CD8 responses were favored in VDJdb matching, and private and CD4 specificities were missed.

The CDR3 runs 17 residues. CDR1 WSHSY and CDR2 SAAADI come from the germline V gene. V lost 0 bases and J 7 bases, leaving 19 bases between the germline ends. The library protocol tagged individual cDNA molecules with unique molecular identifiers. TCRdb reprocessed the 5' RACE reads with MiXCR, giving one entry per CDR3 protein. The repertoire holds more than 20,000 distinct CDR3 sequences, with almost 4.5% as singletons. This clonotype was sampled from an adult who was a healthcare worker with PCR-confirmed SARS-CoV-2 infection or an uninfected control (not recorded which). The sample comprised whole blood. V and J are TRBV10-2 and TRBJ1-5; unclear D gene. The CDR3: CASSESVFREPSQPQHF. The CDR3 DNA sequence: TGCGCCAGCAGTGAGTCAGTTTTTAGAGAACCCTCGCAGCCCCAGCATTTT.